The source of this T cell receptor (beta chain) is a study of blood T cell repertoires in COVID-19. Libraries were prepared by immunoSEQ multiplex PCR; TCRdb keeps only in-frame clonotypes and omits some of them. The sample has fewer than 20,000 clones; around nine tenths are singletons. This clone is a singleton in its sample. Trimming at V came to 6 bases and at J to 3 bases, leaving 8 bases not matched to a gene. CDR1 and CDR2 (germline): SGHTA, FQGNSA. This CDR3 is built from 14 residues. This chain links TRBV7-2 with TRBJ2-7, with TRBD2 matching over 7 bases. The receptor was isolated from a human donor in a cohort sampled during active COVID-19. The source material was peripheral blood. The CDR3 is CASRPTGTNYEQYF. CDR3 bases: TGTGCCAGCAGACCTACCGGGACTAACTACGAGCAGTACTTC.